Listed below are T cell receptor beta chains from one sample, sequenced in a study of T cells in Graves' hyperthyroidism and ophthalmopathy. One entry per CDR3 protein, called by TCRdb with MiXCR from the multiplex PCR reads. The table shows fewer than 350,000 distinct CDR3 sequences, with around 13% occurring only once. Sequences were obtained from blood. The receptors shown here come from a woman aged 40-49 years with Graves' hyperthyroidism. The CDR3 runs from the conserved cysteine through the conserved F or W. D genes are given only for firm matches. Part of the rows lack a size; the others show once, few, many or a class for expanded clones.

J gene: TRBJ2-3; V gene: TRBV28; clone size: -; D gene: TRBD1; CDR3 protein: CASSSRMETGRSTDTQYF; CDR3 DNA: TGTGCCAGCAGTTCTAGGATGGAGACAGGGCGTTCAACAGATACGCAGTATTTT
J gene: TRBJ2-5; V gene: TRBV7-2; clone size: many; D gene: -; CDR3 protein: CASSYIGKGGETQYF; CDR3 DNA: TGTGCCAGCAGCTATATAGGGAAGGGTGGAGAGACCCAGTACTTC
J gene: TRBJ2-5; V gene: TRBV13; clone size: -; D gene: TRBD2; CDR3 protein: CASSLALTSAQETQYF; CDR3 DNA: TGTGCCAGCAGCTTAGCCTTAACTAGCGCCCAAGAGACCCAGTACTTC
J gene: TRBJ1-2; V gene: TRBV12-3/TRBV12-4; clone size: -; D gene: -; CDR3 protein: CASRKGDKLNYGYTF; CDR3 DNA: TGTGCCAGCCGGAAGGGGGACAAACTTAACTATGGCTACACCTTC
J gene: TRBJ1-2; V gene: TRBV30; clone size: many; D gene: -; CDR3 protein: CAWSPTQGHYGYTF; CDR3 DNA: TGTGCCTGGAGCCCCACCCAGGGGCACTATGGCTACACCTTC
J gene: TRBJ1-5; V gene: TRBV6-1; clone size: many; D gene: -; CDR3 protein: CASIKAHNQPQHF; CDR3 DNA: TGTGCCAGCATAAAGGCTCACAATCAGCCCCAGCATTTT
J gene: TRBJ2-1; V gene: TRBV27; clone size: -; D gene: -; CDR3 protein: CASSLTPPKIGNEQFF; CDR3 DNA: TGTGCCAGCAGTTTGACCCCCCCTAAAATAGGCAATGAGCAGTTCTTC
J gene: TRBJ2-1; V gene: TRBV2; clone size: many; D gene: -; CDR3 protein: CASSDHRLGDEQFF; CDR3 DNA: TGTGCCAGCAGTGACCACCGACTAGGAGACGAGCAGTTCTTC
J gene: TRBJ1-5; V gene: TRBV18; clone size: many; D gene: TRBD1; CDR3 protein: CASSPGQESNQPQHF; CDR3 DNA: TGTGCCAGCTCCCCGGGACAGGAGAGCAATCAGCCCCAGCATTTT
J gene: TRBJ2-7; V gene: TRBV30; clone size: many; D gene: TRBD2; CDR3 protein: CAWRLAGTSGGEQYF; CDR3 DNA: TGTGCCTGGAGGCTGGCCGGGACTAGCGGTGGCGAGCAGTACTTC
J gene: TRBJ2-4; V gene: TRBV2; clone size: -; D gene: TRBD2; CDR3 protein: CASRGLADIAKNIQYF; CDR3 DNA: TGTGCCAGCAGGGGACTAGCGGACATAGCCAAAAACATTCAGTACTTC
J gene: TRBJ2-7; V gene: TRBV27; clone size: many; D gene: TRBD2; CDR3 protein: CASRTSGNSYEQYF; CDR3 DNA: TGTGCCAGCAGGACTAGCGGGAATTCCTACGAGCAGTACTTC
J gene: TRBJ2-6; V gene: TRBV6-1; clone size: few; D gene: TRBD1; CDR3 protein: CASRKQGSSSGANVLTF; CDR3 DNA: TGTGCCAGCAGGAAACAGGGGTCTAGCTCTGGGGCCAACGTCCTGACTTTC
J gene: TRBJ2-5; V gene: TRBV19; clone size: few; D gene: -; CDR3 protein: CASSNRVQETQYF; CDR3 DNA: TGTGCCAGTAGCAACAGGGTACAGGAGACCCAGTACTTC
J gene: TRBJ2-1; V gene: TRBV27; clone size: many; D gene: -; CDR3 protein: CASTGGNYNEQFF; CDR3 DNA: TGTGCCAGCACTGGGGGAAACTACAATGAGCAGTTCTTC
J gene: TRBJ1-6; V gene: TRBV20-1; clone size: -; D gene: TRBD1; CDR3 protein: CSAHRDRNSPLHF; CDR3 DNA: TGCAGTGCTCACCGGGACAGGAATTCACCCCTCCACTTT
J gene: TRBJ2-5; V gene: TRBV6-1; clone size: -; D gene: -; CDR3 protein: CASSEAETQYF; CDR3 DNA: TGTGCCAGCAGTGAAGCAGAGACCCAGTACTTC
J gene: TRBJ2-1; V gene: TRBV24-1; clone size: many; D gene: TRBD2; CDR3 protein: CATSDPPGLAGDEQFF; CDR3 DNA: TGTGCCACCAGTGATCCTCCGGGACTAGCGGGAGATGAGCAGTTCTTC
J gene: TRBJ2-2; V gene: TRBV6-2/TRBV6-3; clone size: -; D gene: -; CDR3 protein: CASSQTATGELFF; CDR3 DNA: TGTGCCAGCAGCCAGACAGCCACCGGGGAGCTGTTTTTT
J gene: TRBJ2-3; V gene: TRBV12-5; clone size: -; D gene: -; CDR3 protein: CASGLVGTAGTTDTQYF; CDR3 DNA: TGTGCTAGTGGTTTGGTTGGGACGGCGGGCACCACAGATACGCAGTATTTT
J gene: TRBJ2-7; V gene: TRBV4-1; clone size: once; D gene: -; CDR3 protein: CASSQGPSQSYEQYF; CDR3 DNA: TGCGCCAGCAGCCAAGGGCCAAGTCAGTCCTACGAGCAGTACTTC
J gene: TRBJ1-6; V gene: TRBV12-3/TRBV12-4; clone size: -; D gene: -; CDR3 protein: CASSFDRPNSPLHF; CDR3 DNA: TGTGCCAGCAGTTTTGACAGACCGAATTCACCCCTCCACTTT
J gene: TRBJ1-2; V gene: TRBV15; clone size: many; D gene: -; CDR3 protein: CATSPGTPTIGDYGYTF; CDR3 DNA: TGTGCCACCAGCCCCGGGACACCAACTATTGGGGACTATGGCTACACCTTC
J gene: TRBJ2-2; V gene: TRBV2; clone size: many; D gene: -; CDR3 protein: CAGSVRVNTGELFF; CDR3 DNA: TGTGCCGGCAGTGTGAGAGTGAACACCGGGGAGCTGTTTTTT
J gene: TRBJ2-1; V gene: TRBV29-1; clone size: -; D gene: -; CDR3 protein: CSVFPGIYNEQFF; CDR3 DNA: TGCAGCGTTTTTCCCGGGATCTACAATGAGCAGTTCTTC
J gene: TRBJ1-1; V gene: TRBV11-2; clone size: many; D gene: TRBD1; CDR3 protein: CASSSMRGQYPYEAFF; CDR3 DNA: TGTGCCAGCAGCTCAATGAGGGGGCAGTACCCATATGAAGCTTTCTTT
J gene: TRBJ1-5; V gene: TRBV20-1; clone size: many; D gene: TRBD1; CDR3 protein: CSARRDRTQPQHF; CDR3 DNA: TGCAGTGCTAGGCGGGACAGAACCCAGCCCCAGCATTTT
J gene: TRBJ1-1; V gene: TRBV27; clone size: many; D gene: TRBD1; CDR3 protein: CASSWRQGTEAFF; CDR3 DNA: TGTGCCAGCAGTTGGAGACAGGGCACTGAAGCTTTCTTT
J gene: TRBJ2-5; V gene: TRBV7-9; clone size: many; D gene: TRBD2; CDR3 protein: CASSLGASGSQETQYF; CDR3 DNA: TGTGCCAGCAGCTTAGGGGCTAGCGGGAGTCAAGAGACCCAGTACTTC
J gene: TRBJ2-3; V gene: TRBV29-1; clone size: many; D gene: -; CDR3 protein: CSVLGGGGGTDTQYF; CDR3 DNA: TGCAGCGTGTTAGGTGGTGGTGGTGGCACAGATACGCAGTATTTT
J gene: TRBJ2-3; V gene: TRBV28; clone size: -; D gene: TRBD2; CDR3 protein: CASSFPPKGGRARDTQYF; CDR3 DNA: TGTGCCAGCAGCTTCCCGCCAAAGGGCGGGAGGGCCAGGGATACGCAGTATTTT
J gene: TRBJ2-1; V gene: TRBV11-2; clone size: -; D gene: TRBD2; CDR3 protein: CASSLEGGGGDEQFF; CDR3 DNA: TGTGCCAGCAGCTTAGAGGGTGGGGGAGGGGATGAGCAGTTCTTC
J gene: TRBJ1-2; V gene: TRBV5-1; clone size: many; D gene: -; CDR3 protein: CASSLNVGRDYGYTF; CDR3 DNA: TGCGCCAGCAGCTTAAATGTTGGAAGGGACTATGGCTACACCTTC
J gene: TRBJ1-1; V gene: TRBV6-1; clone size: many; D gene: -; CDR3 protein: CATQGTPNTEAFF; CDR3 DNA: TGTGCCACTCAAGGGACGCCGAACACTGAAGCTTTCTTT
J gene: TRBJ1-5; V gene: TRBV2; clone size: many; D gene: -; CDR3 protein: CASREADANRNQPQHF; CDR3 DNA: TGTGCCAGCAGGGAAGCGGACGCAAACAGGAATCAGCCCCAGCATTTT
J gene: TRBJ1-2; V gene: TRBV12-3/TRBV12-4; clone size: many; D gene: -; CDR3 protein: CASSPDRMGGYTF; CDR3 DNA: TGTGCCAGCAGTCCAGACAGGATGGGAGGCTACACCTTC
J gene: TRBJ1-5; V gene: TRBV24-1; clone size: many; D gene: -; CDR3 protein: CATSDTVQPQHF; CDR3 DNA: TGTGCCACCAGTGATACCGTACAGCCCCAGCATTTT
J gene: TRBJ2-2; V gene: TRBV6-1; clone size: many; D gene: -; CDR3 protein: CASSTGFTGELFF; CDR3 DNA: TGTGCCAGCAGTACAGGGTTCACCGGGGAGCTGTTTTTT
J gene: TRBJ1-1; V gene: TRBV24-1; clone size: many; D gene: TRBD1; CDR3 protein: CATRAGQGTEAFF; CDR3 DNA: TGTGCCACCAGGGCGGGACAGGGGACTGAAGCTTTCTTT
J gene: TRBJ2-6; V gene: TRBV28; clone size: many; D gene: -; CDR3 protein: CASHTESGANVLTF; CDR3 DNA: TGTGCCAGCCATACAGAATCTGGGGCCAACGTCCTGACTTTC
J gene: TRBJ2-5; V gene: TRBV18; clone size: many; D gene: -; CDR3 protein: CASSPGSEETQYF; CDR3 DNA: TGTGCCAGCTCACCAGGGTCGGAAGAGACCCAGTACTTC
J gene: TRBJ2-3; V gene: TRBV6-5; clone size: many; D gene: -; CDR3 protein: CASSYEYPDTDTQYF; CDR3 DNA: TGTGCCAGCAGTTACGAGTACCCTGACACAGATACGCAGTATTTT
J gene: TRBJ2-1; V gene: TRBV5-5; clone size: many; D gene: TRBD2; CDR3 protein: CASSYSGSYNEQFF; CDR3 DNA: TGTGCCAGCAGCTACAGCGGGAGTTACAATGAGCAGTTCTTC
J gene: TRBJ2-2; V gene: TRBV19; clone size: -; D gene: TRBD2; CDR3 protein: CASSGLAGVGTGELFF; CDR3 DNA: TGTGCCAGTAGTGGACTAGCGGGAGTTGGCACCGGGGAGCTGTTTTTT